The 21 T cell receptor beta chains given below trace back to one sample, sequenced in a study of cytomegalovirus exposure and HLA in healthy donors. Primers for the PCR totalled 60 Vbeta and 13 Jbeta. Only in-frame clones appear in the TCRdb table, and some are missing; sequencing was by immunoSEQ multiplex PCR. Of around 96,000 clones in the sample, 80% were seen once. Sequenced: PBMCs. Source of these receptors: a man in his late teens or twenties in good health and CMV-seronegative.

The chain is built from TRBV6-5 and TRBJ1-2; 8 bases fit TRBD1. Looked up from germline, CDR1 is MNHEY and CDR2 is SVGAGI. V lost 5 bases, J lost 5 bases, and 7 bases stayed unmatched. The CDR3 totals 14 residues. Here the CDR3 reads CASSEQGGGYGYTF. The CDR3 region has the DNA TGTGCCAGCAGTGAACAGGGGGGCGGGTATGGCTACACCTTC.

The chain couples TRBV27 to TRBJ1-1; no clear D gene. Trimming stripped 2 bases from V and 4 bases from J, with 8 bases between. The germline V gene has CDR1 MNHEY and CDR2 SMNVEV (reference sequence). The CDR3 spans 13 residues. The CDR3 nucleotides read TGTGCCAGCAGTTTAACCGAGCGCACTGAAGCTTTCTTT. As protein: CASSLTERTEAFF.

The chain joins TRBV11-3 to TRBJ2-3, with 11 bases matching TRBD2. The CDR3 consists of 20 residues. J was trimmed by 2 bases and V by 1 base; bases with no gene match: 14. Germline V CDR1 and CDR2: SGHNT, YENEEA. The DNA of the CDR3 is TGTGCCAGCAGCTTAGGGTCACTAGCGGGGGCCCGGGCCTACACAGATACGCAGTATTTT. Translated, it gives CASSLGSLAGARAYTDTQYF.

The CDR3 sequence is CASSYTVDSQGSNQPQHF. In nucleotides, the CDR3 is TGTGCCAGCAGCTATACCGTTGACTCACAGGGGAGCAATCAGCCCCAGCATTTT. The chain links TRBV7-9 to TRBJ1-5, with 7 positions matching TRBD1. Germline V lookup: CDR1 SEHNR, CDR2 FQNEAQ (reference sequence). This CDR3 comprises 18 residues. The V and J ends lost 4 bases and 1 base, in that order; junction bases with no gene match: 13.

This clone is a singleton in its sample. The chain couples TRBV5-1 to TRBJ2-7; 8 nucleotides line up with TRBD1. V was clipped by 5 bases and J by 6 bases; unmatched bases: 7. Germline V gene data show CDR1 as SGHRS and CDR2 as YFSETQ. The CDR3 contains 13 residues. The CDR3 sequence is CASRGQDDSEQYF. In DNA form, the CDR3 reads TGCGCCAGCAGGGGACAGGATGACTCCGAGCAGTACTTC.

This clone came up a few times. The chain uses TRBV27 and TRBJ1-5; 8 nucleotides align to TRBD1. The CDR3 contains 14 residues. Per germline, CDR1 MNHEY and CDR2 SMNVEV (reference sequence). Unmatched junction bases numbered 6, after V lost 5 bases and J lost 6 bases. DNA for the CDR3: TGTGCCAGCAGTCCCGGACAGGGCAGTCAGCCCCAGCATTTT. Protein sequence: CASSPGQGSQPQHF.

The chain couples TRBV5-1 to TRBJ1-2, with TRBD1 matching 9 bases. The CDR3 has 16 residues. With 2 bases clipped from V and 3 bases from J, the junction kept 8 bases outside the gene matches. In germline, CDR1 is SGHRS, CDR2 YFSETQ. In DNA form, the CDR3 reads TGCGCCAGCAGCTTAAATACAGGGGGCAGGGACTATGGCTACACCTTC. The encoded protein is CASSLNTGGRDYGYTF.

V usage is TRBV5-5 and J usage is TRBJ1-1, with D perhaps TRBD1 (6 bases). V shed 3 bases and J shed 2 bases, with 14 bases lying between them. The CDR3 spans 15 residues. CDR1 and CDR2 from the germline V gene are SGHKS and YYEKEE (reference sequence). The CDR3 loop reads CASSSPGQLNTEAFF. The DNA for the CDR3 is TGTGCCAGCAGCTCTCCGGGACAACTAAACACTGAAGCTTTCTTT.

This clone came up once. The chain has TRBV7-6 and TRBJ2-1; TRBD1 matches 7 bases. Germline V gene data show CDR1 as SGHVS and CDR2 as FNYEAQ. V trimming: 4 bases; J trimming: 7 bases; junction bases outside the gene matches: 7. This CDR3 has 14 residues. The CDR3 nucleotides are TGTGCCAGCAGCTCCCGGGACAGCCGGAATGAGCAGTTCTTC. Its translation is CASSSRDSRNEQFF.

This chain connects TRBV30 to TRBJ2-4; D is possibly TRBD1 (8 bases). The V gene lost 1 base and the J gene lost 8 bases, with 15 bases spanning the gap. The CDR3 is made up of 14 amino acids. Germline-derived CDR1 and CDR2 are GTSNPN and SVGIG (reference sequence). This chain's CDR3 is CAWSGNRGGDIQYF. The CDR3, as DNA: TGTGCCTGGAGTGGGAACAGGGGGGGGGACATTCAGTACTTC.

A remark on this clone: A read error may account for a junction end that differs from germline. The DNA for the CDR3 is TGTTCCAGCAGCTGGGGACAGGGCTCTAATGAAAAACTGTTTTTT. This sequence encodes CSSSWGQGSNEKLFF. The chain employs TRBV7-9 and TRBJ1-4; 9 nucleotides agree with TRBD1. CDR3 size: 15 residues. Germline V lookup: CDR1 SEHNR, CDR2 FQNEAQ (reference sequence).

The chain combines TRBV12-2 with TRBJ1-1. TRBV12-2 is listed as a pseudogene. The CDR3 has 17 amino acids. The CDR3 is CASRLTSGGPGDTEAFF. The CDR3 DNA sequence: TGTGCAAGTCGCTTAACGAGTGGTGGACCGGGGGACACTGAAGCTTTCTTT.

The rearrangement joins TRBV5-1 to TRBJ2-1; 7 bases align to TRBD1. Germline lookup yields CDR1 SGHRS and CDR2 YFSETQ. The CDR3 has 15 residues. The J segment lost 8 bases and the V segment lost 0 bases, leaving 8 bases of the junction unmatched. CDR3 in DNA: TGCGCCAGCAGCTTGGAGGGGGCTCGTGTCGATGAGCAGTTCTTC. It codes for CASSLEGARVDEQFF.

The chain recombines TRBV5-1 with TRBJ1-2; D might be TRBD1 (5 bases). CDR1 is SGHRS and CDR2 is YFSETQ in the germline V gene. V lost 4 bases and J 3 bases, leaving 16 bases between the germline ends. CDR3 length: 15 residues. Here the CDR3 reads CASSTNQGLDYGYTF. CDR3 in DNA: TGCGCCAGCAGCACGAACCAGGGATTGGACTATGGCTACACCTTC.

This rearrangement joins TRBV7-6 to TRBJ1-1; TRBD1 might be the D (6 bases). The CDR3 extends over 14 amino acids. Trimming took 1 base from V and 4 from J, leaving 10 bases between them. CDR1 is SGHVS, CDR2 FNYEAQ, per germline. The CDR3 reads CASSLGQVGTEAFF. In DNA, the CDR3 is TGTGCCAGCAGCTTAGGACAGGTGGGCACTGAAGCTTTCTTT.

The rearrangement uses TRBV25-1 and TRBJ2-3; TRBD2 agrees at 14 bases. CDR3 length equals 17 residues. From germline, CDR1 is MGHDK and CDR2 SYGVNS. J gave up 4 bases and V 6 bases, and 9 bases lay outside the gene matches. In DNA form, the CDR3 reads TGTGCCAGCAGCCGGACTAGCGGGGGGTCCAGTGCAGATACGCAGTATTTT. Translating gives CASSRTSGGSSADTQYF.

The V call is TRBV7-9, the J call TRBJ1-4; D perhaps matches TRBD1 (6 bases). This CDR3 comprises 15 residues. V was pared by 5 bases and J by 7 bases, with 17 bases between. CDR1 SEHNR and CDR2 FQNEAQ come from the germline V gene (reference sequence). CDR3: CASSPGGGRGEKLFF. The CDR3, as DNA: TGTGCCAGCAGCCCCGGGGGGGGGCGAGGTGAAAAACTGTTTTTT. The full variable domain, its missing parts supplied by reference TRBV7-9 and TRBJ1-4, is DTGVSQNPRHKITKRGQNVTFRCDPISEHNRLYWYRQTLGQGPEFLTYFQNEAQLEKSRLLSDRFSAERPKGSFSTLEIQRTEQGDSAMYLCASSPGGGRGEKLFFGSGTQLSVL.

The chain's CDR3 is CASSQAGAGYTF. CDR3 in DNA: TGTGCCAGCAGCCAAGCAGGGGCTGGCTACACCTTC. The chain links TRBV14 to TRBJ1-2; D perhaps matches TRBD1 (6 bases). Germline lookup yields CDR1 SGHDN and CDR2 FVKESK. The CDR3 sequence is 12 residues long. Between the trimmed V and J ends, which lost 1 base and 7 bases, there was a span of 7 bases.

The chain combines TRBV2 with TRBJ2-1; the D gene is possibly TRBD1 (5 bases). Germline V lookup: CDR1 SNHLY, CDR2 FYNNEI. The germline V and J ends were trimmed by 3 bases and 1 base, with 10 bases remaining between them. CDR3 size: 15 residues. CDR3 coding DNA: TGTGCCAGCAGTGATCCAGGGCTGTCCTACAATGAGCAGTTCTTC. It specifies CASSDPGLSYNEQFF.

The chain carries TRBV2 and TRBJ2-7, with TRBD1 as a possible D gene (7 bases). Germline loops: CDR1 SNHLY, CDR2 FYNNEI. V lost 2 bases and J lost 3, with 14 bases in between. This CDR3 region has 15 residues. CDR3 in amino acids: CASSEQGERVYEQYF. CDR3 bases: TGTGCCAGCAGTGAACAGGGGGAGCGGGTCTACGAGCAGTACTTC.

In this sample, this clone turned up a few times. This rearrangement joins TRBV30 to TRBJ2-5; D perhaps matches TRBD1 (5 bases). V was clipped by 0 bases and J by 5 bases, with 10 bases between them. The CDR3 consists of 13 residues. CDR1 GTSNPN and CDR2 SVGIG come from the germline V gene (reference sequence). CDR3 DNA sequence: TGTGCCTGGAGTGTAGGGGTTCGGGAGACCCAGTACTTC. Translation gives CAWSVGVRETQYF.